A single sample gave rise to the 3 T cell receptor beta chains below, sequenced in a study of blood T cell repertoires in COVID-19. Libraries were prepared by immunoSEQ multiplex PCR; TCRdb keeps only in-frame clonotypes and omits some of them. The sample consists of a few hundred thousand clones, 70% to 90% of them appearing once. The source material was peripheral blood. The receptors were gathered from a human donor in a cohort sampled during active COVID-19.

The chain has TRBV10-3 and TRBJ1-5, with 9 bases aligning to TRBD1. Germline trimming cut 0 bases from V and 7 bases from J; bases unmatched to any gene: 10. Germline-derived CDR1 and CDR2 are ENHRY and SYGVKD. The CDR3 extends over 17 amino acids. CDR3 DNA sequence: TGTGCCATCAGTGAGTCGAAGGGGACAGGGTTTGAACAGCCCCAGCATTTT. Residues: CAISESKGTGFEQPQHF.

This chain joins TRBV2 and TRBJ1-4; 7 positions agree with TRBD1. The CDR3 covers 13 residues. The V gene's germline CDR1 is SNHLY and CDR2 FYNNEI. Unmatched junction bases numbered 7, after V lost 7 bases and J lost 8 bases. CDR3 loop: CASKRQGEEKLFF. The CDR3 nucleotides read TGTGCCAGCAAGAGGCAGGGGGAGGAAAAACTGTTTTTT.

CDR3 DNA: TGTGCCAGCAGCTTATCGGGACTACCCACAGATACGCAGTATTTT. Translated: CASSLSGLPTDTQYF. The V gene is TRBV7-8, the J gene TRBJ2-3; 7 bases are a match to TRBD2. This CDR3 spans 15 amino acids. Per germline, CDR1 SGHVS and CDR2 FQNEAQ. Unmatched junction bases numbered 4, after V lost 2 bases and J lost 2 bases. The full variable domain, in which reference TRBV7-8 and TRBJ2-3 provide the parts outside the CDR3, is GAGVSQSPRYKVAKRGQDVALRCDPISGHVSLFWYQQALGQGPEFLTYFQNEAQLDKSGLPSDRFFAERPEGSVSTLKIQRTQQEDSAVYLCASSLSGLPTDTQYFGPGTRLTVL.